Listed below are T cell receptor beta chains from one sample, sequenced in a study of T cell changes during pregnancy in multiple sclerosis. Measured with immunoSEQ multiplex PCR; TCRdb has only the in-frame clones, and not every one. The sample lists tens of thousands of clones; about 91% were seen once. The sequencing here drew on peripheral blood, taken after pregnancy. These receptors all come from a female donor in good health, enrolled as a control in a pregnancy study. CDR3s include the opening cysteine and the closing phenylalanine or tryptophan. D genes are given only for firm matches. Clone size appears in some rows only: once, few, many, or a class for an expanded clone.

cdr3_length: 16; clone_size: -; j_call: TRBJ2-6; v_call: TRBV19; d_call: TRBD1; cdr3_nt: TGTGCCAGTAAGGACAGGGGAAACTCTGGGGCCAACGTCCTGACTTTC; cdr3_aa: CASKDRGNSGANVLTF
cdr3_length: 13; clone_size: few; j_call: TRBJ2-3; v_call: TRBV5-1; d_call: -; cdr3_nt: TGCGCCAGCAGCTCGCAGGGCACAGATACGCAGTATTTT; cdr3_aa: CASSSQGTDTQYF
cdr3_length: 13; clone_size: -; j_call: TRBJ1-6; v_call: TRBV5-1; d_call: -; cdr3_nt: TGCGCCAGCAGCTTGGCCCCGGGTTCACCCCTCCACTTT; cdr3_aa: CASSLAPGSPLHF
cdr3_length: 15; clone_size: once; j_call: TRBJ2-1; v_call: TRBV27; d_call: TRBD2; cdr3_nt: TGTGCCAGCAGTTTAGTTTCCGGGAGGGGGTATGAGCAGTTCTTC; cdr3_aa: CASSLVSGRGYEQFF
cdr3_length: 18; clone_size: -; j_call: TRBJ1-5; v_call: TRBV7-9; d_call: TRBD1; cdr3_nt: TGTGCCAGCAGCTTAGCCGAACGACGGACAGGGATCCATCAGCCCCAGCATTTT; cdr3_aa: CASSLAERRTGIHQPQHF
cdr3_length: 13; clone_size: -; j_call: TRBJ2-4; v_call: TRBV27; d_call: -; cdr3_nt: TGTGCCAGCAGTGCTGGGAGGAGTAGCATTCAGTACTTC; cdr3_aa: CASSAGRSSIQYF
cdr3_length: 18; clone_size: -; j_call: TRBJ2-7; v_call: TRBV7-2; d_call: TRBD1; cdr3_nt: TGTGCCAGCAGCTTGCAGGGACAGGGCGGATATGAGGGCTACGAGCAGTACTTC; cdr3_aa: CASSLQGQGGYEGYEQYF
cdr3_length: 17; clone_size: -; j_call: TRBJ1-6; v_call: TRBV4-3; d_call: TRBD1; cdr3_nt: TGCGCCAGCAGCCAAGTGGGGGACAGGGGGCGTCTTTCACCCCTCCACTTT; cdr3_aa: CASSQVGDRGRLSPLHF
cdr3_length: 13; clone_size: -; j_call: TRBJ1-5; v_call: TRBV7-9; d_call: -; cdr3_nt: TGTGCCAGCAGCTTAGATTCGGGGAAACCCCAGCATTTT; cdr3_aa: CASSLDSGKPQHF
cdr3_length: 13; clone_size: -; j_call: TRBJ2-3; v_call: TRBV18; d_call: -; cdr3_nt: TGTGCCAGCTCACCCGCAGAGGCAGATACGCAGTATTTT; cdr3_aa: CASSPAEADTQYF
cdr3_length: 16; clone_size: -; j_call: TRBJ2-1; v_call: TRBV7-9; d_call: -; cdr3_nt: TGTGCCAGCAGCTTCAAAGCGGCAGCCCTTTACAATGAGCAGTTCTTC; cdr3_aa: CASSFKAAALYNEQFF
cdr3_length: 14; clone_size: -; j_call: TRBJ2-1; v_call: TRBV6-5; d_call: TRBD1; cdr3_nt: TGTGCCAGCAGTTACTCGGGACAGTTAAATGAGCAGTTCTTC; cdr3_aa: CASSYSGQLNEQFF
cdr3_length: 16; clone_size: -; j_call: TRBJ2-2; v_call: TRBV5-1; d_call: TRBD1; cdr3_nt: TGCGCCAGCAGCTTGGGGCAGGGGGCGGTGACCGGGGAGCTGTTTTTT; cdr3_aa: CASSLGQGAVTGELFF
cdr3_length: 14; clone_size: few; j_call: TRBJ1-6; v_call: TRBV2; d_call: -; cdr3_nt: TGTGCCAGCAGTCGGGGCCGGGAGGCTTCACCCCTCCACTTT; cdr3_aa: CASSRGREASPLHF
cdr3_length: 15; clone_size: -; j_call: TRBJ1-1; v_call: TRBV11-3; d_call: TRBD1; cdr3_nt: TGTGCCAGCAGCGCCCGGACAGGAATGAACACTGAAGCTTTCTTT; cdr3_aa: CASSARTGMNTEAFF
cdr3_length: 11; clone_size: -; j_call: TRBJ1-1; v_call: TRBV18; d_call: -; cdr3_nt: TGTGCCAGCTCACCCCCGGGGGGTTCTTTCTTT; cdr3_aa: CASSPPGGSFF
cdr3_length: 17; clone_size: -; j_call: TRBJ1-5; v_call: TRBV7-9; d_call: -; cdr3_nt: TGTGCCAGCAGCTTAGGAGGGACACTACATAGCAATCAGCCCCAGCATTTT; cdr3_aa: CASSLGGTLHSNQPQHF
cdr3_length: 14; clone_size: -; j_call: TRBJ1-1; v_call: TRBV28; d_call: TRBD1; cdr3_nt: TGTGCCAGCAGTGCCACAGGGGGCTGGGCTGAAGCTTTCTTT; cdr3_aa: CASSATGGWAEAFF
cdr3_length: 16; clone_size: -; j_call: TRBJ1-6; v_call: TRBV28; d_call: TRBD1; cdr3_nt: TGTGCCAGCAGCCCCGCTATGACAGGGGGTAATTCACCCCTCCACTTT; cdr3_aa: CASSPAMTGGNSPLHF